The source of this TCR beta chain is a study of cytomegalovirus exposure and HLA in healthy donors (dated 2017 in TCRdb). As for the study more broadly: An earlier analysis of 550 to 700 of the donors reported approximately 270 Gb of sequence data and more than 90 million unique TCR beta sequences from approximately 180 million T cells. Approximately 300 gigabases of sequencing data and around 80 million unique TCR sequences made up an early release that covered approximately 700 HLA-typed donors. Among the roughly 390 genotyped donors, approximately 82% belonged to the genetic ancestry cluster associated with self-reported Caucasian donors. The study was designed to test whether signatures of past pathogen exposure could be identified by cataloging public T cell receptors. The T cell repertoires of about 700 subjects were profiled by immunosequencing and related to cytomegalovirus serostatus. In addition to the first cohort of several hundred subjects, a separate validation cohort of approximately 120 different subjects was used. To predict cytomegalovirus infection status, the study brought together high-throughput TCR immunosequencing, statistical association of individual TCRs with disease status, and machine learning. In a later analysis, previously published TCR beta repertoires from 500 to 750 donors were re-analyzed and high-resolution HLA genotyping was added so that TCR occurrence patterns could be studied. In the later analysis, no new phenotypic data were used to find candidate immune exposures; instead, reliance was placed on TCR beta sequences and their occurrence across donors. To decide whether each TCR beta V gene segment behaved as functional or pseudogenic, an earlier analysis of fewer than 750 of the donors relied on high-throughput TCR beta sequencing. Donor age, sex, ethnicity and CMV serostatus were collected together with the repertoire data. Genome-wide SNP genotypes for about 60% of the roughly 700 donors were used in a later genetic analysis, which treated that subset as a discovery cohort. All discovery cohort repertoires had been generated on a single sequencing platform. HLA typing covered class I and class II loci at four-digit resolution. Typing coverage differed by locus: A, B, C, DRB1 and DQB1 were typed in roughly 629-640 donors, DQA1 in 522, DPA1 in 606, and DPB1 in 450 to 480. About five DR-DQ haplotypes were handled as single units for association and clustering, since linkage in the cohort was strong. Across approximately 400 genotyped donors of the cohort, an average of approximately 220,000 unique TCR beta nucleotide sequences per donor were sequenced, and approximately 17% of those sequences were non-productive. What the authors observed across the whole study: In vitro tests confirmed that a few of the cytomegalovirus-associated TCR beta chains recognize cytomegalovirus antigens. Some IMGT-functional V segments, including TRBV6-2 and TRBV6-3, could not be told apart with the 87-base-pair reads, so those segments were excluded. Linkage disequilibrium might explain the correlated functional status among segregating V segments, but an unknown experimental factor could not be excluded. The study gave a list of 150 to 200 TCR beta chains associated with cytomegalovirus. A later analysis found that TCR association rates varied across HLA loci, with DRB1 alleles showing the most associated TCRs and HLA-C alleles the fewest. The classifier was reported to diagnose cytomegalovirus status with high specificity and sensitivity in both the original and validation cohorts. A later genetic analysis reported fewer N-insertions in productive TCRs among donors in an Asian-associated ancestry cluster than the roughly 620-donor mean. Roughly uniform sequencing depth across donors was assumed in presence/absence analyses, although this assumption may not hold. In an earlier analysis of approximately 600 of the donors, most TCR beta V segments were observed in productive rearrangements about 87% or about 30% of the time, broadly matching IMGT annotations. Because counts were too low, about 15 rarely observed V segments, including chromosome 9 orphons, were left out of the earlier analysis of 587 of the donors. The only immune exposure information available for the cohort was CMV serostatus. A further reported finding was that TCR beta sequences accurately predicted the HLA-A and HLA-B alleles for most subjects in the first cohort. When HLA alleles, especially DR and DQ, strongly co-occurred, TCR associations were difficult to assign to individual alleles. In a later analysis, around 15,000 TCR beta sequences were associated with specific HLA alleles at a false discovery rate of 0.05. HLA typing was unavailable for some donors at each locus, so association tests used only the typed subset. The authors suggested that the approach could potentially be extended to other disease states and immunological phenotypes. Across donors, most TCR sequences were observed very rarely, whereas some public TCRs were present in many individuals. A group of highly shared sequence variants was considered likely to be a technical artifact of the sequencing pipeline. A later analysis reported that several top co-occurrence clusters appeared linked to parvovirus B19, influenza, CMV and Epstein-Barr virus. In this cohort, only TCR beta chains were sequenced, and detectable features were limited by the absence of alpha or paired-chain data. Compared with equally common non-associated chains, HLA-associated TCR beta chains in a later analysis were more clonally expanded and had lower generation probabilities. V-gene and J-gene trimming of TCR beta chains was associated with a missense DCLRE1C variant in a later genetic analysis, and the association was replicated in an independent cohort. Most CMV-associated TCR beta chains appeared to be HLA-restricted in a later analysis, and the HLA associations seemed to be driven largely by CMV exposure.

Libraries were constructed by the immunoSEQ multiplex PCR assay. For the multiplex PCR, a mixture combining 60 forward primers for TCR Vbeta segments and 13 reverse primers for TCR Jbeta segments was used. Amplification of the CDR3 region of rearranged TCR beta genes was performed with a multiplex PCR assay on genomic DNA. On the Illumina HiSeq System, the amplified TCR beta libraries were sequenced as 87-base-pair reads. In the original analysis: In a later analysis, around 80 million unique TCR beta chains were counted across the roughly 610 repertoires, and about 10 million of these chains were shared by at least two donors. To remove PCR and sequencing errors, raw reads were error-corrected and collapsed into unique sequences using a nearest-neighbor algorithm that merged closely related sequences. To assign V, D and J gene segments, CDR3 sequences were aligned to IMGT reference sequences. For a sequence to be retained, a match of at least six nucleotides to both a V gene segment and a J gene segment was required. A rearrangement was called productive if the CDR3 had no stop codons and remained in frame with V and J, and every other rearrangement was called non-productive. Following IMGT convention, CDR3 was defined as the stretch from the second conserved V-encoded cysteine to the conserved J-encoded phenylalanine. The earlier analysis of about 500 of the donors excluded sequences that lacked an unambiguous match to a single V gene segment. An earlier analysis of 500 to 600 of the donors classified V segments as functional when productive rearrangements were above 56.7% and as segregating when the standard deviation between donors was above 5%. A statistical classification framework was developed to diagnose cytomegalovirus status using the catalog of TCR beta chain sequences. V and J gene assignment, in a later analysis, came from comparing TCR nucleotide sequences with IMGT/GENE-DB human TR gene sequences. In a later analysis, CDR3 sequences and most-parsimonious VDJ recombination scenarios were assigned using the TCRdist pipeline. In a later analysis, every TCR beta chain was defined by the combination of its CDR3 amino acid sequence and its V-gene family, and reads without a unique V-gene family were dropped. As a way to deal with suspected cross-contamination and a sequencing artifact, a later analysis dropped roughly 600 nucleotide sequences that were highly shared and had low generation probability. In a later analysis, a clonal expansion index was calculated for each public chain from normalized within-repertoire ranks of inferred template counts. A later analysis computed generation probabilities with a VDJ recombination model fitted to out-of-frame rearrangements, and checked the results against IGoR. A later analysis scored TCR-TCR, TCR-HLA and TCR-CMV co-occurrence with hypergeometric tests, applying a repertoire-size bias correction to TCR pairs. To estimate false discovery rates, a later analysis permuted the HLA or CMV assignments 20 times. A later analysis grouped co-occurring TCRs with DBSCAN, adding TCRdist sequence similarity when clustering within HLA-allele-positive subsets. Repertoires with fewer than 30,000 or more than 120,000 public chains, plus five repertoires with anomalous nucleotide sharing, were excluded from co-occurrence clustering. TCRdb holds this immuneACCESS table with in-frame rearrangements only. Some clones are missing; in checked studies, unresolved V genes explain under half, and the rest has no known cause. Clonal size and the V and J genes are those of that table, whereas D and trimming came from the DNA. The sample table on file contains about 140,000 clones. The ten largest clones represent roughly 2% of the sample.

As for this clone: No cognate antigen has been identified for it.

For this chain, trimming is 4 bases at the V end and 4 bases at the J end, and the number of junction bases without a gene match is 6. Taken from the germline V gene, the CDR1 and CDR2 loops are MNHNS and SASEGT. Inclusive of the bounding cysteine and phenylalanine, the CDR3 is 15 residues long. Just the 45-base CDR3 DNA is kept, in frame starting at base 1. The cohort comprised 550 to 700 healthy bone marrow donors. At the time of sampling, every cohort member was nominally healthy, though immune exposures that went unrecorded were likely present. The donor tested CMV seronegative, placing the donor among the 350 or so seronegative members of the cohort. A peripheral blood sample was collected from each donor, and TCR beta sequencing was performed on peripheral blood mononuclear cells. Genomic DNA was extracted from the blood cell samples with the Qiagen DNeasy Blood Extraction Kit.

Recombination connected TRBV6-1 to TRBJ2-2; 7 nucleotides in the junction match TRBD1. This receptor was taken from a woman younger than 30 in good health and CMV-seronegative. The sequencing input was PBMCs. The sequence in DNA is TGTGCCAGCAGTGTACAAACAGGGGTCACCGGGGAGCTGTTTTTT. The resulting protein is CASSVQTGVTGELFF.